Described below is a single T cell receptor (beta chain) sequence and its context. The source of the sample is a study of blood T cell repertoires in COVID-19. As for the study in general: The United States, Italy and Spain were the sources of the acute and convalescent COVID-19 samples. The analysed material was cDNA or gDNA that came from T cells, B-cell-depleted T cells, or PBMCs.

Germline V gene data show CDR1 as SNHLY and CDR2 as FYNNEI. V lost 9 bases to trimming and J lost 3 bases; unmatched junction nucleotides: 6. The CDR3 extends over 13 amino acids. Original processing methods: Reference gene primer amplification in the assay estimated nucleated cell counts. Sequencing used immunoSEQ multiplex PCR; TCRdb keeps in-frame clones, though not all of them. V, J and clone size reflect that table, while D and trimming were determined from the DNA. The sample yields roughly 220,000 clones, more than 65% seen once. V and J are TRBV2 and TRBJ2-7, with 9 bases aligning to TRBD1. This sequence was found in a woman aged 60-75 years with acute or convalescent COVID-19. Sequencing was performed on peripheral blood. For the CDR3, the DNA is TGTGCCAGGGGCAAGGGACAGGGCTACGAGCAGTACTTC. Its protein is CARGKGQGYEQYF. Drawing the rest from reference TRBV2 and TRBJ2-7, the complete variable domain is EPEVTQTPSHQVTQMGQEVILRCVPISNHLYFYWYRQILGQKVEFLVSFYNNEISEKSEIFDDQFSVERPDGSNFTLKIRSTKLEDSAMYFCARGKGQGYEQYFGPGTRLTVT.